This TCR beta chain was sequenced for a study of blood T cell repertoires in COVID-19. Study in general: Samples representing acute and convalescent COVID-19 were sourced from the United States, Italy and Spain. T cells, B-cell-depleted T cells, or PBMCs supplied cDNA or gDNA.

Source study methods: Using reference gene primer amplification, nucleated cell counts were estimated. Assay: immunoSEQ multiplex PCR; the TCRdb copy retains only in-frame clones and omits some. V and J calls and clone size are those listed in that table; D and trimming were worked out from the DNA. Of 65,000 to 75,000 clones listed, roughly 83% are singletons. Germline CDR1 reads KGHDR; CDR2 reads SFDVKD. The CDR3 loop spans 16 amino acids. V gave up 7 bases and J gave up 0 bases, with 15 bases separating them. V gene TRBV24-1 combines with J gene TRBJ2-1; D may be TRBD1 (6 bases). Sequencing input: peripheral blood. The receptor's source is a man older than 75 with acute or convalescent COVID-19. CDR3 DNA: TGTGCCACCAGCCCCACAGGGTTGAGCTCCTACAATGAGCAGTTCTTC. As protein: CATSPTGLSSYNEQFF.